This TCR beta chain was found in a study of shared clonotypes between healthy human individuals. The CDR3 consists of 14 residues. After removal of 2 bases from V and 7 bases from J, the junction contained 7 bases not matched to a gene. Germline CDR1 MNHEY, CDR2 SMNVEV (reference sequence). Study-level results: Sampling was confined to blood; repertoires within tissues likely differ. Clonotypes not shared had lower generation probabilities than those common to all four donors.

As regards this clone: Its antigen is currently unknown.

Each cell subset's genomic DNA was divided evenly among several immunoSEQ plates. An approximately 200 ng quantity of DNA, approximately 29,000 T cell genomes, went into the sorted-subset replicate PCRs. The method was immunoSEQ multiplex PCR; TCRdb's version includes in-frame clones alone and lacks a portion of them. The sample records roughly 2,000,000 clones, approximately 95% being singletons. The naive CD8 population came from CD45RO-negative cells selected for CCR7, without terminally differentiated effector memory CD45RA+ cells. The chain has TRBV27 and TRBJ2-7, with 8 bases matching TRBD1. This receptor was taken from a man between 18 and 29 years old in good health. The sequencing sample was made of naive CD8+ T cells sorted from blood. CDR3 coding DNA: TGTGCCAGCAGTTTAGGACAGGGTTCACGGGAGCAGTACTTC. Translated, it gives CASSLGQGSREQYF.